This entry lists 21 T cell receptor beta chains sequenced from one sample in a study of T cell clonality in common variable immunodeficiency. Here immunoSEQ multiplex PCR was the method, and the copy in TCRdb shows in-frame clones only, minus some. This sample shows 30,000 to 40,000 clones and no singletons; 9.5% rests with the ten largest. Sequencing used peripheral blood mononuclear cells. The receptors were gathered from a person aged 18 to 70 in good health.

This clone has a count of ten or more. The CDR3 DNA, read in part, is TGTGCCTGGAACAGGGCTTTGGGGGAG. Translation: CAWNRALGE. The whole CDR3 sequence reads CAWNRALGELFF. The rearrangement joins TRBV30 to TRBJ2-2; TRBD1 is a possible D gene (6 bases). With the read ending 3 residues before the CDR3 end, the germline J gene is used to fill in that end. The germline V gene has CDR1 GTSNPN and CDR2 SVGIG (reference sequence). V was clipped by 4 bases and J by 8 bases, with 11 bases between them. The CDR3 spans 12 residues.

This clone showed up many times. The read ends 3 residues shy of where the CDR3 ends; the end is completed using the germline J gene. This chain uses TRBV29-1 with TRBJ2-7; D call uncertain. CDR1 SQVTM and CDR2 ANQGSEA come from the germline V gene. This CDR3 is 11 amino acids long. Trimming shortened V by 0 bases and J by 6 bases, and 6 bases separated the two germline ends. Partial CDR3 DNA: TGCAGCGTTGAAGATCTATCCGAG. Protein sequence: CSVEDLSE. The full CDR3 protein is CSVEDLSEQYF.

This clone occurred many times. The DNA read from the CDR3 is TGTGCCAGCAAAGGAAGGGTTGTCGGTGAAAAG. It yields the protein CASKGRVVGEK. The whole CDR3 sequence reads CASKGRVVGEKLFF. The chain employs TRBV2 and TRBJ2-2; D not resolved. The read finishes 3 residues shy of the CDR3 end, and the germline J gene is used to complete it. Per the germline V gene, CDR1 is SNHLY and CDR2 is FYNNEI. The CDR3 consists of 14 residues.

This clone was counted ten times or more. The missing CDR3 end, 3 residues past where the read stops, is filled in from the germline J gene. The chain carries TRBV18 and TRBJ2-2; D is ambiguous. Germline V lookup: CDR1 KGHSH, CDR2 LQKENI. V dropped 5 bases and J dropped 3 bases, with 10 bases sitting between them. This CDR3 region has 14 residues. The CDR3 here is CASSKASDTGELFF. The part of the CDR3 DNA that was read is TGTGCCAGCTCAAAGGCTAGTGACACCGGGGAG.

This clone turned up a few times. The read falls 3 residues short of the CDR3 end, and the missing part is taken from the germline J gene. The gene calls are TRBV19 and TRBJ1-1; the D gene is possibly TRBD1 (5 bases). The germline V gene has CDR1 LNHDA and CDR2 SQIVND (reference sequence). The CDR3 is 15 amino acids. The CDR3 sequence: CASSRAGGPGETAFF. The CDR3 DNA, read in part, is TGTGCCAGTAGTAGGGCGGGAGGGCCGGGGGAGACA.

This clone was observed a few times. CDR3 DNA, as far as it was read: TGCGCCAGCAGCTTTAGTAGGGGGACGGAGACC. It translates to CASSFSRGTET. In full, the CDR3 is CASSFSRGTETQYF. The chain is built from TRBV5-1 and TRBJ2-5, with a weak D call TRBD1 (6 bases). The read comes to an end 3 residues before the CDR3 does, leaving the germline J gene to fill in the end. Deletions cut 2 bases from V and 5 bases from J, with 13 bases between. There are 14 residues in the CDR3. Germline loops: CDR1 SGHRS, CDR2 YFSETQ.

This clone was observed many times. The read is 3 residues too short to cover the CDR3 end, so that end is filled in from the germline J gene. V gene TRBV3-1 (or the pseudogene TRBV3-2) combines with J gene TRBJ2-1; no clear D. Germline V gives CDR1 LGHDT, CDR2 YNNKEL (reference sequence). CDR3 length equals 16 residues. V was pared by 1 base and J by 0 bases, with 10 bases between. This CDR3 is CASSQGNGYSYNEQFF. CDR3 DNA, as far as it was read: TGTGCCAGCAGCCAAGGTAACGGGTACTCCTACAATGAG.

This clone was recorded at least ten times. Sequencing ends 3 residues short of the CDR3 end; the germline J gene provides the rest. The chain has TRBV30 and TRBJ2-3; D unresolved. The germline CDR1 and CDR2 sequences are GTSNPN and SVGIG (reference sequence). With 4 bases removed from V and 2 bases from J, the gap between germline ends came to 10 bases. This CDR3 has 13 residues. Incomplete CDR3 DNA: TGTGCCTGGACCTCCAGGCTCACAGATACG. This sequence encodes CAWTSRLTDT. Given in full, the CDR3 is CAWTSRLTDTQYF.

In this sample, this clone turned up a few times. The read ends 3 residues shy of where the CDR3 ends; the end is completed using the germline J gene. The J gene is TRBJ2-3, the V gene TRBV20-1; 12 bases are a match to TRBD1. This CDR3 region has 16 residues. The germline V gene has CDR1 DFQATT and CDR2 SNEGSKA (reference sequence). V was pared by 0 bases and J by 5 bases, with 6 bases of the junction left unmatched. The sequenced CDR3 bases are TGCAGTGCTAGAGATATGGGGACAGGGGGCAGAGATACG. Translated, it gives CSARDMGTGGRDT. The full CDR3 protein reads CSARDMGTGGRDTQYF.

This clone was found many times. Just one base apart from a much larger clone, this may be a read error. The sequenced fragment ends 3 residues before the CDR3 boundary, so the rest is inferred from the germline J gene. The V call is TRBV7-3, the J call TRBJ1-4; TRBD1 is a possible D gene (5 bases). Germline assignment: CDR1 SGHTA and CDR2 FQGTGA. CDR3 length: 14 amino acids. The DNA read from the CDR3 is TGTGCCAGCAGCTCAAATTCTGGGGCCAACGTA. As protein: CASSSNSGANV. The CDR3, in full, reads CASSSNSGANVLFF. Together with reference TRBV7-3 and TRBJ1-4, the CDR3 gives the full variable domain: GAGVSQTPSNKVTEKGKYVELRCDPISGHTALYWYRQSLGQGPEFLIYFQGTGAADDSGLPNDRFFAVRPEGSVSTLKIQRTERGDSAVYLCASSSNSGANVLFFGSGTQLSVL.

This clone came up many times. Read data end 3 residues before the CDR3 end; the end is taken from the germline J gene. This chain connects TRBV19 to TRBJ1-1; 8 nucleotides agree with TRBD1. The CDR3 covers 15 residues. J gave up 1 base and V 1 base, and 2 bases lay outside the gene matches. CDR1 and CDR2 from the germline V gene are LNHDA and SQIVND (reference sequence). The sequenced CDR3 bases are TGTGCCAGTAGTATAGGGGGGACAGGGAACACTGAA. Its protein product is CASSIGGTGNTE. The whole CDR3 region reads CASSIGGTGNTEAFF.

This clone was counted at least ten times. The CDR3 reads CAWSVPLAGGEQYF. The CDR3 bases that were read are TGTGCCTGGAGTGTACCCCTAGCGGGAGGCGAG. The J gene is TRBJ2-7, the V gene TRBV30, with 11 bases lining up with TRBD2. The read is 3 residues too short to cover the CDR3 end, so that end is filled in from the germline J gene. The V and J ends lost 0 bases and 6 bases, in that order; junction bases with no gene match: 4. Per the germline V gene, CDR1 is GTSNPN and CDR2 is SVGIG (reference sequence). This CDR3 has 14 amino acids.

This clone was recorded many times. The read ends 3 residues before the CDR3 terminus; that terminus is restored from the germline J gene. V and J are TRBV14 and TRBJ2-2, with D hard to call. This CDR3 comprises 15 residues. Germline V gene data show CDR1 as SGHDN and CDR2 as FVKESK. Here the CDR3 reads CASSPSRPPNEKLFF. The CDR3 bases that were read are TGTGCCAGCAGCCCCAGTCGTCCCCCGAATGAAAAG.

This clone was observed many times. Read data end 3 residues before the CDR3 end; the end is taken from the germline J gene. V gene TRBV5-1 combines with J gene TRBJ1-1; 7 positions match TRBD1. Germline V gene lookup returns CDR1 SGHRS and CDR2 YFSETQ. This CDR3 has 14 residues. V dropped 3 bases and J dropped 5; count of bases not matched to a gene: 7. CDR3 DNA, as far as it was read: TGCGCCAGCAGCTCCACACAGGGGAGAACTGAA. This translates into CASSSTQGRTE. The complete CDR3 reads CASSSTQGRTEAFF.

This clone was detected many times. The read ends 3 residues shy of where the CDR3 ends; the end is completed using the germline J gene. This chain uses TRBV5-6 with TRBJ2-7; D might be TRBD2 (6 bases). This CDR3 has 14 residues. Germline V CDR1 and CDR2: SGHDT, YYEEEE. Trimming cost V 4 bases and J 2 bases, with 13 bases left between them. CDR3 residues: CASSGGELPYEQYF. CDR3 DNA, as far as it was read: TGTGCCAGCAGCGGAGGGGAATTGCCCTACGAG.

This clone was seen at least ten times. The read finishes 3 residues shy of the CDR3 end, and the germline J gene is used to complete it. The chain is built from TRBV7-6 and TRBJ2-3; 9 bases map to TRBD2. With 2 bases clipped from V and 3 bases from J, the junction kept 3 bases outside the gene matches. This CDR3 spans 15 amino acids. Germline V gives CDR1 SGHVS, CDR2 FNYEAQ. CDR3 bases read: TGTGCCAGCAGCTTAACAGCGGGAGGTACAGATACG. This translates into CASSLTAGGTDT. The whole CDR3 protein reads CASSLTAGGTDTQYF.

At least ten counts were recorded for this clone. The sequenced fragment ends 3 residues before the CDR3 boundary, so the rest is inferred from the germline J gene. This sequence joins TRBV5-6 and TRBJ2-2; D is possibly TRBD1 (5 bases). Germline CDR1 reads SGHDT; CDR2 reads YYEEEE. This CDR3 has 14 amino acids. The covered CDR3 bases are TGTGCCAGCAGCCGTACAGGAGAAGGTGAAAAG. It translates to CASSRTGEGEK. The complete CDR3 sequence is CASSRTGEGEKLFF. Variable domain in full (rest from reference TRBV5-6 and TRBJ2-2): DAGVTQSPTHLIKTRGQQVTLRCSPKSGHDTVSWYQQALGQGPQFIFQYYEEEERQRGNFPDRFSGHQFPNYSSELNVNALLLGDSALYLCASSRTGEGEKLFFGEGSRLTVL.

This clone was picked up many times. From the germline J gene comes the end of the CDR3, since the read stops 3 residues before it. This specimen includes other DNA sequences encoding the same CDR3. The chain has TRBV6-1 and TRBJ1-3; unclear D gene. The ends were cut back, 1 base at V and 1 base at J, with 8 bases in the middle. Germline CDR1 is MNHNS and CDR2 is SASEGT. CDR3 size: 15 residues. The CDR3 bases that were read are TGTGCCAGCAGTGAAGACAGAAATTCTGGAAACACC. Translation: CASSEDRNSGNT. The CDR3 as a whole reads CASSEDRNSGNTIYF.

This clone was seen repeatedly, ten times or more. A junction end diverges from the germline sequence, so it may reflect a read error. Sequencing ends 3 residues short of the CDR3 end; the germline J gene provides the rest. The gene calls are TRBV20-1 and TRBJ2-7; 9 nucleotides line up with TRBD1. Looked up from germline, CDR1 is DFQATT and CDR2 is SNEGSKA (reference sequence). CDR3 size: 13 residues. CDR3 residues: CSARGTGSYEQYF. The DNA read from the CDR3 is TGCAGTGCCAGAGGGACAGGGTCCTACGAG.

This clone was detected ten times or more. Incomplete CDR3 DNA: TGTGCCAGCAGCCCAAGACAGGTGACCTACGAG. Translating gives CASSPRQVTYE. The full CDR3 is CASSPRQVTYEQYF. The gene calls are TRBV3-1 (or the pseudogene TRBV3-2) and TRBJ2-7; TRBD1 is a possible D gene (6 bases). The missing CDR3 end, 3 residues past where the read stops, is filled in from the germline J gene. CDR3 length: 14 residues. Germline-derived CDR1 and CDR2 are LGHDT and YNNKEL (reference sequence). V gave up 4 bases and J gave up 2 bases, with 12 bases separating them.

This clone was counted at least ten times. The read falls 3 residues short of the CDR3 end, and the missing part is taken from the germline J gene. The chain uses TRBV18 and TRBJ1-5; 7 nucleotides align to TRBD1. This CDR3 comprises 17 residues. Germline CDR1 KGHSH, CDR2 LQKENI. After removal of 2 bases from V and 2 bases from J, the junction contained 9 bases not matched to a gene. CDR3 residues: CASSPTYDRARNQPQHF. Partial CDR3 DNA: TGTGCCAGCTCACCAACTTATGACAGGGCCCGCAATCAGCCC.